Listed below are T cell receptor beta chains from one sample, sequenced in a study of blood T cell repertoires in COVID-19. Assay used: immunoSEQ multiplex PCR; TCRdb lists only in-frame clones, some missing. The table lists around 300,000 clones, around 89% of them singletons. Source material: PBMCs or T cells enriched from blood (not recorded which). These TCRs come from a woman aged 50 to 65 who had recovered from COVID-19. Each CDR3 is given with its conserved first and last residue. A D gene is named only where the DNA matches it firmly.

D	V	J	CDR3	DNA
-	TRBV5-4	TRBJ2-1	CASSPMDSSEQFF	TGTGCCAGCAGCCCTATGGATTCTAGTGAGCAGTTCTTC
-	TRBV4-3	TRBJ2-7	CASSQQLGSYEQYF	TGCGCCAGCAGCCAACAACTAGGCTCCTACGAGCAGTACTTC
-	TRBV30	TRBJ2-2	CAWRGDTRGELFF	TGTGCCTGGAGAGGGGACACCCGCGGGGAGCTGTTTTTT
-	TRBV15	TRBJ2-7	CATSVQNPPPYEQYF	TGTGCCACCAGCGTGCAGAATCCCCCACCTTACGAGCAGTACTTC
TRBD2	TRBV5-1	TRBJ2-7	CATAISSGSHNEQYF	TGCGCCACCGCGATATCTAGCGGGAGTCATAACGAGCAGTACTTC
TRBD2	TRBV29-1	TRBJ2-1	CSVSGRALEYNEQFF	TGCAGCGTTAGCGGGAGGGCCTTAGAGTACAATGAGCAGTTCTTC
TRBD1	TRBV5-8	TRBJ2-7	CASDLGQPGPYEQYF	TGTGCCAGCGACCTGGGACAGCCTGGCCCCTACGAGCAGTACTTC
-	TRBV6-2/TRBV6-3	TRBJ2-1	CASSYSSFLAGLPGFF	TGTGCCAGCAGTTACTCGTCGTTTTTGGCGGGACTCCCTGGGTTCTTC
-	TRBV18	TRBJ1-6	CASSPKRDNSPLHF	TGTGCCAGCTCGCCCAAACGGGATAATTCACCCCTCCACTTT
TRBD2	TRBV2	TRBJ2-2	CASSDNSGRAPGELFF	TGTGCCAGCAGCGATAATAGCGGGAGGGCCCCCGGGGAGCTGTTTTTT
TRBD1	TRBV5-8	TRBJ1-2	CASTLTRDRGTHGYTF	TGTGCCAGCACCTTAACGCGCGACAGGGGAACCCATGGCTACACCTTC
-	TRBV2	TRBJ1-5	CASSPGERQPQHF	TGTGCCAGCAGTCCAGGGGAGCGCCAGCCCCAGCATTTT
-	TRBV28	TRBJ2-7	CASSLYIPPEQYF	TGTGCCAGCAGTTTATACATCCCCCCCGAGCAGTACTTC
TRBD1	TRBV4-2	TRBJ1-4	CASSQGLRDRGEKLFF	TGTGCCAGCAGCCAAGGACTCCGGGACAGGGGGGAAAAACTGTTTTTT
-	TRBV7-9	TRBJ1-1	CASSSRPTGANTEAFF	TGTGCCAGCAGCTCCAGGCCTACAGGTGCGAACACTGAAGCTTTCTTT